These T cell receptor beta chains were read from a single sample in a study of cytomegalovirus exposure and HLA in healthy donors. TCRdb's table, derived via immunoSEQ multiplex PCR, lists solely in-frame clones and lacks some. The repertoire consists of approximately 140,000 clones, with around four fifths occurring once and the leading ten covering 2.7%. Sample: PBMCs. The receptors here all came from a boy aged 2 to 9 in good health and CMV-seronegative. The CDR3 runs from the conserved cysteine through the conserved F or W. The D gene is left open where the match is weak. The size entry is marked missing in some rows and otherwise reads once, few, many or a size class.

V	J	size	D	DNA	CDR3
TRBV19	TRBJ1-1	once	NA	TGTGCCAGTAGTATTTTTGTGGACAGCGTGAACACTGAAGCTTTCTTT	CASSIFVDSVNTEAFF
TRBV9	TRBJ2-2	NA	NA	TGTGCCAGCAGCGTGTCGGGTGGGGCCGCGAACACCGGGGAGCTGTTTTTT	CASSVSGGAANTGELFF
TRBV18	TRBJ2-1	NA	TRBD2	TGTGCCAGCTCACCATTGACTAGCGGGACGGATGAGCAGTTCTTC	CASSPLTSGTDEQFF
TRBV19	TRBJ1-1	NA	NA	TGTGCCAGTAGTACGCGATCCCCTAACACTGAAGCTTTCTTT	CASSTRSPNTEAFF
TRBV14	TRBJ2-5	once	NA	TGTGCCAGCAGCCAAGAATCGACTTTCGGAAAAGAGACCCAGTACTTC	CASSQESTFGKETQYF
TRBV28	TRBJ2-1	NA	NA	TGTGCCAGCAGTTTGGGAGGTAGCTCCTACAATGAGCAGTTCTTC	CASSLGGSSYNEQFF
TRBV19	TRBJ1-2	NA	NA	TGTGCCAGTAGTATGACGGGGAACTATGGCTACACCTTC	CASSMTGNYGYTF
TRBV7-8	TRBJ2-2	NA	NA	TGTGCCAGCAGCTTAAATGCGGGGGCGGGGACCGGGGAGCTGTTTTTT	CASSLNAGAGTGELFF
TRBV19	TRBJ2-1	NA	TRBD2	TGTGCCAGTACCGGACTAGCGGGAGGCCTCCGGGCCTACAATGAGCAGTTCTTC	CASTGLAGGLRAYNEQFF
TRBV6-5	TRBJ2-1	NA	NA	TGTGCCAGCAGTTTTTCAGGGAATGAGCAGTTCTTC	CASSFSGNEQFF
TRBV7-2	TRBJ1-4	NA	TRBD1	TGTGCCAGCAGCTCAGCTATCCCGGGACAGCATAATGAAAAACTGTTTTTT	CASSSAIPGQHNEKLFF
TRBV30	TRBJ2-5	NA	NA	TGTGCCTGGAGTAGGCGGAATAAAGAGACCCAGTACTTC	CAWSRRNKETQYF
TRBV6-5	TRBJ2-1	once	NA	TGTGCCAGCAGTTCCCTCCAGACCGGGACTAATGAGCAGTTCTTC	CASSSLQTGTNEQFF
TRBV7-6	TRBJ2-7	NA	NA	TGTGCCAGCAGCTCTAGGGGTCGCTACGAGCAGTACTTC	CASSSRGRYEQYF
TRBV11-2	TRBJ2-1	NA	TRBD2	TGTGCCAGCAGCCCCGGGACTAGCCTCAACAATGAGCAGTTCTTC	CASSPGTSLNNEQFF
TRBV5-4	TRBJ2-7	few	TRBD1	TGTGCCAGCAGGACGGGACAGGGCTCCTACGAGCAGTACTTC	CASRTGQGSYEQYF
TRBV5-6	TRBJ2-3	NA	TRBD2	TGTGCCAGCAGCTTCACTAGCGGGAGCACAGATACGCAGTATTTT	CASSFTSGSTDTQYF
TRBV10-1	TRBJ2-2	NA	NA	TGCGCCAGCAGTGAGTCATCGGGCGGGGAGCTGTTTTTT	CASSESSGGELFF
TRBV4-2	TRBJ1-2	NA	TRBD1	TGTGCCAGCAGCCAAGTATCGGGACAGTATGGCTACACCTTC	CASSQVSGQYGYTF
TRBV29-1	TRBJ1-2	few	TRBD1	TGCAGCGGCCTACAGGGGATAGATGGCTACACCTTC	CSGLQGIDGYTF